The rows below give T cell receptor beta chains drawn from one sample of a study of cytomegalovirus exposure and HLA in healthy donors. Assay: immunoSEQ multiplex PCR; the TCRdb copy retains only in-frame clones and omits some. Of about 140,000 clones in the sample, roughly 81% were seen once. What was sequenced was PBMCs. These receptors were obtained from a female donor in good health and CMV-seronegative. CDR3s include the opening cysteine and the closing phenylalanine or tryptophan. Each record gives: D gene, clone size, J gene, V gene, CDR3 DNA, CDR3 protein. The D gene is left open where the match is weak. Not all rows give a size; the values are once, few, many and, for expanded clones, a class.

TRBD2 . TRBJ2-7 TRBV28 TGTGCCAGCAGTTCAATAGCGGGAGAGGACTACGAGCAGTACTTC CASSSIAGEDYEQYF
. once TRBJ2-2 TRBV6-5 TGTGCCAGCAGTTACGATGTGGGGGGGCGTACCGGGGAGCTGTTTTTT CASSYDVGGRTGELFF
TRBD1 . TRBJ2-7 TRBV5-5 TGTGCCAGCAGCTCTGGACAGGAGCTCTCCTACGAGCAGTACTTC CASSSGQELSYEQYF
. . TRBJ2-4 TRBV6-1 TGTGCCAGCAGTGATGGGGACGGGGCGGGGGCAAACATTCAGTACTTC CASSDGDGAGANIQYF
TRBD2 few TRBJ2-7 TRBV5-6 TGTGCCAGCAGCTTGTCTACTAGCGGTACCTACGAGCAGTACTTC CASSLSTSGTYEQYF
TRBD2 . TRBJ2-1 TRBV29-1 TGCAGCGTTGACTCTAGCGGGATCTTCGATGAGCAGTTCTTC CSVDSSGIFDEQFF
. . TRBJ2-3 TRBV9 TGTGCCAGCAGCGTAGGAGCGGTCTACACAGATACGCAGTATTTT CASSVGAVYTDTQYF
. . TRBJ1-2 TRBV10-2 TGCGCCAGCAGTGAGCTTGGGGGGAACTATGGCTACACCTTC CASSELGGNYGYTF
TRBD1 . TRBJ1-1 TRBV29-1 TGCAGCGTTGAGTTGGAGACAGGGGTACCTGAAGCTTTCTTT CSVELETGVPEAFF
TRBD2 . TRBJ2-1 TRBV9 TGTGCCAGCAGCGTAGTACCTAGCGGGAATAATGAGCAGTTCTTC CASSVVPSGNNEQFF
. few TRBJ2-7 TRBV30 TGTGTTTTTTTCAAGGAGAAGACGGCATACGAGCAGTACTTC CVFFKEKTAYEQYF
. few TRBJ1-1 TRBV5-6 TGTGCCAGCAGCTTGGCCACAACAGGGCGGACTGAAGCTTTCTTT CASSLATTGRTEAFF
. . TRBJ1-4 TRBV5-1 TGCGCCAGCAGCTTGAGTCGGGGGACGGAGGAAAAACTGTTTTTT CASSLSRGTEEKLFF
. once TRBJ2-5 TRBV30 TGTGCCTGGAGGGTACTAGGCGGGGAGACCCAGTACTTC CAWRVLGGETQYF
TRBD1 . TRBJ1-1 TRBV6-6 TGTGCCAGCCCGGAATCAGGGGGCCAGAACACTGAAGCTTTCTTT CASPESGGQNTEAFF
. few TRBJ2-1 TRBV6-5 TGTGCCAGCAGTACCCCCGGGGTCCTAGGTGAGCAGTTCTTC CASSTPGVLGEQFF
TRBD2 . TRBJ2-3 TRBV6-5 TGTGCCAGCAGCCAAGCGGGAGGAGGCACAGATACGCAGTATTTT CASSQAGGGTDTQYF
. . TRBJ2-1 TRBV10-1 TGCGCCAGCAGTCTTTCAGGCGGGTACAATGAGCAGTTCTTC CASSLSGGYNEQFF
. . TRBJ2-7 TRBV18 TGTGCCAGCTCACCGGTTGCGGGGCCCTACGAGCAGTACTTC CASSPVAGPYEQYF
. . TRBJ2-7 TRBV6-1 TGTGCCAGCAGTGAAACCGGGACTCTTTACGAGCAGTACTTC CASSETGTLYEQYF
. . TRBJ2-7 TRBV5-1 TGCGCCAGCAGCCCGGTCACCGGGGTCTCGTCCGAGCAGTACTTC CASSPVTGVSSEQYF
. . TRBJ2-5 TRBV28 TGTGCCAGCGGGGGGTACCAAGAGACCCAGTACTTC CASGGYQETQYF
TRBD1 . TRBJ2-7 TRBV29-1 TGCAGCGTGTCGGACAGGGGCCCCTCCTACGAGCAGTACTTC CSVSDRGPSYEQYF
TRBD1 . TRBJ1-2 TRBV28 TGTGCCAGCAGTTTGGGACAGGGAGGCGGCTACACCTTC CASSLGQGGGYTF
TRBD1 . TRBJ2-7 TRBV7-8 TGTGCCAGCAGCTTACAGACAGGGCGGTACGAGCAGTACTTC CASSLQTGRYEQYF
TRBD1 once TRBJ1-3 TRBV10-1 TGCGCCAGCAGTGAATTTTTGGGACAGGGAAACACCATATATTTT CASSEFLGQGNTIYF
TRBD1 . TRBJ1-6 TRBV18 TGTGCCAGCTCACCAGGGACAGATTCACCCCTCCACTTT CASSPGTDSPLHF
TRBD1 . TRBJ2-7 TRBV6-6 TGTGCCAGCAGGGGACAGGGGGCTAAGGACGAGCAGTACTTC CASRGQGAKDEQYF
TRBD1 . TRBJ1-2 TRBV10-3 TGTGCCATCGCCCGCCGGCAGGGGGATGGTGACTATGGCTACACCTTC CAIARRQGDGDYGYTF
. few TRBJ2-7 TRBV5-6 TGTGCCAGCAGCTCCTACTACGAGCAGTACTTC CASSSYYEQYF
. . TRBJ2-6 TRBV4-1 TGCGCCAGCAGCCAAGTCCCATCTGAAGGGGCGCGAGGGGCCAACGTCCTGACTTTC CASSQVPSEGARGANVLTF
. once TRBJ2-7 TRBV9 TGTGCCAGCAGCGTAGATGGGTGGACTAAGACATACGAGCAGTACTTC CASSVDGWTKTYEQYF
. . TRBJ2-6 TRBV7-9 TGTTCCAGCAGCGTAGACAGTCTGGGCTCTGGGGCCAACGTCCTGACTTTC CSSSVDSLGSGANVLTF
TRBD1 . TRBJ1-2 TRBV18 TGTGCCAGCTCACCGCTAGAACAGGGGGTTGGCTATGGCTACACCTTC CASSPLEQGVGYGYTF
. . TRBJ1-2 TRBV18 TGTGCCAGCTCACCGCGGGCCGACCAGAACTATGGCTACACCTTC CASSPRADQNYGYTF
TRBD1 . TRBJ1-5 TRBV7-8 TGTGCCAGCAGCTTAGGACAGGGTAGTCAGCCCCAGCATTTT CASSLGQGSQPQHF
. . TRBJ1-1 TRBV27 TGTGCCAGCAGTTTCAGGGGAATGAACACTGAAGCTTTCTTT CASSFRGMNTEAFF
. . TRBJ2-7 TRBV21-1 TGTGCCAGCAGCACCCCTAGCCCAGCATCCTACGAGCAGTACTTC CASSTPSPASYEQYF
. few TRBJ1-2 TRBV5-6 TGTGCCAGCAGCCCTGGGGGGGACACCTATGGCTACACCTTC CASSPGGDTYGYTF
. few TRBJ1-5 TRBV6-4 TGTGCCAGCAGGGCCGACAGTTATAGCAATCAGCCCCAGCATTTT CASRADSYSNQPQHF
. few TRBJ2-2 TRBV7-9 TGTGCCAGCAGCCCAACCGGGGAGCTGTTTTTT CASSPTGELFF
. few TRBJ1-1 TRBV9 TGTGCCAGCAGCGTGTCACAGAACACTGAAGCTTTCTTT CASSVSQNTEAFF
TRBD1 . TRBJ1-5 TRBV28 TGTGCCAGCAGTCCCCCGGGACAGGTTAATCAGCCCCAGCATTTT CASSPPGQVNQPQHF
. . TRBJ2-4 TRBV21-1 TGTGCCAGCAGCAAAATGGAGCGTGATTACTCGGCCAAAAACATTCAGTACTTC CASSKMERDYSAKNIQYF
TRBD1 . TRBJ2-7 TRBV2 TGTGCCAGCAGCGGGGACAGGGTGGAGGAGCAGTACTTC CASSGDRVEEQYF
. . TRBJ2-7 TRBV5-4 TGTGCCAGCAGCTCCCCTGGGCGGGGGCCCTACGAGCAGTACTTC CASSSPGRGPYEQYF
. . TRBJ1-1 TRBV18 TGTGCCAGCTCACCACCGGGAGGGCTAAACACTGAAGCTTTCTTT CASSPPGGLNTEAFF
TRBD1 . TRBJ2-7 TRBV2 TGTGCCAGCAGTCGGACAGGGGGTCCCTACGAGCAGTACTTC CASSRTGGPYEQYF
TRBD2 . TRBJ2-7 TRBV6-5 TGTGCCAGCAGGGGGGGTGCGGGAGGGTGCGAGCAGTACTTC CASRGGAGGCEQYF
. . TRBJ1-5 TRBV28 TGTGCCAGCACCATCCCGGCCCGGGGACAGCCCCAGCATTTT CASTIPARGQPQHF